Shown below are 6 T cell receptor beta chains from a single sample sequenced in a study of blood T cell repertoires in COVID-19. Assay used: immunoSEQ multiplex PCR; TCRdb lists only in-frame clones, some missing. The table has approximately 170,000 clones, 65% to 80% seen once. The sample consisted of PBMCs or T cells enriched from blood (not recorded which). These receptors originate from a woman aged 70 to 79 in a cohort exposed to, infected with or recovered from COVID-19 (not recorded which).

The chain is built from TRBV3-1 (or the pseudogene TRBV3-2) and TRBJ2-4; TRBD1 aligns across 7 bases. The CDR3 has 15 amino acids. Germline V gene sequence: CDR1 LGHDT, CDR2 YNNKEL (reference sequence). The J segment lost 9 bases and the V segment lost 4 bases, leaving 12 bases of the junction unmatched. The CDR3 nucleotides read TGTGCCAGCAGCCCTACAAGGACAGGCGGAGGCATTCAGTACTTC. It encodes CASSPTRTGGGIQYF.

The chain joins TRBV20-1 to TRBJ2-7; D call uncertain. V was pared by 5 bases and J by 3 bases, with 8 bases between. CDR3 length: 11 amino acids. Per the germline V gene, CDR1 is DFQATT and CDR2 is SNEGSKA (reference sequence). As DNA, the CDR3 is TGCAGTGCTGGCTCCCTCTACGAGCAGTACTTC. Its protein product is CSAGSLYEQYF.

This sequence joins TRBV18 and TRBJ2-5; D not certain. In germline, CDR1 is KGHSH, CDR2 LQKENI. V lost 3 bases to trimming and J lost 1 base, with 15 bases between them. The CDR3 runs to 16 residues. The CDR3 DNA reads TGTGCCAGCTCACCGGTTGTCAATTTAGCCCAAGAGACCCAGTACTTC. Translating gives CASSPVVNLAQETQYF.

This rearrangement joins TRBV12-3 or TRBV12-4 to TRBJ1-5; D is unresolved. The V end lost 3 bases, the J end lost 5 bases, and 5 bases lay between the germline ends. The CDR3 extends over 12 amino acids. This chain's CDR3 is CASSFPYQPQHF. The CDR3 DNA reads as TGTGCCAGCAGTTTTCCCTATCAGCCCCAGCATTTT.

The V call is TRBV30, the J call TRBJ1-5; D unresolved. Germline V gene sequence: CDR1 GTSNPN, CDR2 SVGIG (reference sequence). Trimming shortened V by 0 bases and J by 5 bases, and 11 bases separated the two germline ends. The CDR3 runs to 14 residues. In DNA, the CDR3 is TGTGCCTGGAGTGTACGACTAAGGGATCAGCCCCAGCATTTT. Its protein is CAWSVRLRDQPQHF. The entire variable domain, with the rest obtained from reference TRBV30 and TRBJ1-5, is as follows: SQTIHQWPATLVQPVGSPLSLECTVEGTSNPNLYWYRQAAGRGLQLLFYSVGIGQISSEVPQNLSASRPQDRQFILSSKKLLLSDSGFYLCAWSVRLRDQPQHFGDGTRLSIL.

There are a few counts of this clone. The chain joins TRBV30 to TRBJ1-5; D unclear. CDR1 GTSNPN and CDR2 SVGIG come from the germline V gene (reference sequence). V lost 2 bases to trimming and J lost 6 bases, with 11 bases between them. This CDR3 spans 13 amino acids. The CDR3 loop is CAWSSGGSQPQHF. CDR3 nucleotide sequence: TGTGCCTGGAGTTCAGGAGGGTCTCAGCCCCAGCATTTT.